The 26 T cell receptor beta chains given below trace back to one sample, sequenced in a study of OX40 agonist ivuxolimab in advanced cancers. Some clones are missing from TCRdb's copy, which holds only in-frame ones; the method was immunoSEQ multiplex PCR. The sample consists of fewer than 95,000 clones, approximately 90% of them appearing once. The sequencing here drew on CD4+ or CD8+ T cells sorted from blood, taken in a trial of the OX40 agonist ivuxolimab. The receptors here all came from an adult with an advanced solid tumor such as melanoma, head and neck, liver or kidney cancer.

The rearrangement links TRBV28 to TRBJ2-7; unclear D gene. The CDR3 sequence is 11 residues long. CDR1 and CDR2 (germline): MDHEN, SYDVKM. Trimming left V 4 bases short and J 6 bases short, with 7 bases between. CDR3 region: CASSSPSEQYF. DNA for the CDR3: TGTGCCAGCAGTTCCCCCTCCGAGCAGTACTTC.

This rearrangement joins TRBV4-3 to TRBJ1-1; TRBD1 is a possible D gene (6 bases). Trimming stripped 4 bases from V and 4 bases from J, with 19 bases between. The CDR3 consists of 16 residues. Looked up from germline, CDR1 is LGHNA and CDR2 is YSLEER. CDR3 amino acids: CASSPGPQGRGTEAFF. CDR3 nucleotides: TGCGCCAGCAGCCCAGGGCCCCAGGGGCGAGGCACTGAAGCTTTCTTT.

V and J are TRBV6-5 and TRBJ1-1, with D uncertain. V lost 5 bases and J 6 bases, leaving 16 bases between the germline ends. The CDR3 loop spans 14 amino acids. Germline V CDR1 and CDR2: MNHEY, SVGAGI. CDR3 in amino acids: CASSLQLDLPEAFF. CDR3 DNA: TGTGCCAGCAGTCTCCAGTTAGATCTACCTGAAGCTTTCTTT.

The chain has TRBV7-9 and TRBJ1-2, with TRBD1 matching 8 bases. The germline gives CDR1 SEHNR, CDR2 FQNEAQ (reference sequence). CDR3 size: 16 residues. The V gene end was trimmed by 2 bases and the J gene end by 1 base; junction bases not matched to a gene: 6. CDR3 amino acids: CASSLRGQGSNYGYTF. Written as DNA, the CDR3 is TGTGCCAGCAGCTTACGAGGACAGGGAAGTAACTATGGCTACACCTTC.

The chain has TRBV6-1 and TRBJ1-5; D remains unclear. Germline V gene data show CDR1 as MNHNS and CDR2 as SASEGT. The CDR3 runs to 14 residues. Between the trimmed V and J ends, which lost 3 bases and 6 bases, there was a span of 12 bases. Here the CDR3 reads CASSDGFLGQPQHF. The CDR3 region has the DNA TGTGCCAGCAGTGACGGGTTCTTGGGTCAGCCCCAGCATTTT.

This chain connects TRBV5-6 to TRBJ1-3; no clear D. Germline lookup yields CDR1 SGHDT and CDR2 YYEEEE. V was shortened by 0 bases and J by 2 bases, with 9 bases between the two germline ends. The CDR3 runs to 15 residues. CDR3 DNA sequence: TGTGCCAGCAGCTTGGTATCTAGTCCTGGAAACACCATATATTTT. Protein sequence: CASSLVSSPGNTIYF.

The chain couples TRBV7-9 to TRBJ2-5, with D possibly TRBD1 on 5 matching bases. The CDR3 loop spans 18 amino acids. The V and J ends lost 1 base and 3 bases respectively, with 21 bases between them. Germline CDR1 SEHNR, CDR2 FQNEAQ (reference sequence). The CDR3 DNA is TGTGCCAGCAGCTTAGGCTCGGGCAGGGCCCCCCAAGAAGAGACCCAGTACTTC. Translation: CASSLGSGRAPQEETQYF.

The chain uses TRBV15 and TRBJ2-7; 7 positions match TRBD1. The V and J ends lost 3 bases and 4 bases, in that order; junction bases with no gene match: 3. CDR3 length: 13 residues. Germline V gene lookup returns CDR1 LNHNV and CDR2 YYDKDF (reference sequence). This CDR3 is CATSRYRGYEQYF. CDR3 sequence (DNA): TGTGCCACCAGCAGGTACAGGGGTTACGAGCAGTACTTC.

The rearrangement links TRBV19 to TRBJ2-5, with D possibly being TRBD1 (5 bases). This CDR3 region has 13 residues. CDR1 is LNHDA and CDR2 is SQIVND in the germline V gene (reference sequence). V lost 3 bases, J lost 5 bases, and 10 bases lay in between. CDR3 DNA: TGTGCCAGTAGTATTGGCAGGGCCGAGACCCAGTACTTC. It specifies CASSIGRAETQYF.

The gene calls are TRBV19 and TRBJ1-5; 7 bases agree with TRBD1. Germline values: CDR1 LNHDA, CDR2 SQIVND (reference sequence). The length of the CDR3 is 15 residues. V lost 7 bases to trimming and J lost 6 bases; unmatched junction nucleotides: 12. CDR3 in amino acids: CASTLQGNLGQPQHF. The CDR3 bases are TGTGCCAGTACCTTACAGGGGAATCTGGGTCAGCCCCAGCATTTT.

CDR3 region: CAWSTGPSGNTIYF. The CDR3 DNA follows: TGTGCCTGGAGTACGGGACCCTCTGGAAACACCATATATTTT. The chain couples TRBV30 to TRBJ1-3, with D perhaps matching TRBD1 (5 bases). This CDR3 spans 14 amino acids. The germline V gene has CDR1 GTSNPN and CDR2 SVGIG (reference sequence). V was trimmed by 2 bases and J by 0 bases, leaving 8 bases between them.

This clone has a single count. V usage is TRBV5-4 and J usage is TRBJ2-7; 8 bases fit TRBD2. The CDR3 totals 15 residues. V trimming: 5 bases; J trimming: 5 bases; junction bases outside the gene matches: 12. The germline CDR1 and CDR2 sequences are SGHNT and YYREEE (reference sequence). The CDR3 here is CASRGRSGSPDEQYF. CDR3 coding DNA: TGTGCCAGCAGAGGTAGGAGCGGGAGTCCCGACGAGCAGTACTTC.

This chain connects TRBV16 to TRBJ2-6; no reliable D call. This CDR3 spans 15 amino acids. The V and J ends lost 1 base and 1 base respectively, with 5 bases between them. Germline CDR1 reads KGHSY; CDR2 reads FQNENV. CDR3 region: CASSQFASGANVLTF. CDR3 in DNA: TGTGCCAGCAGCCAATTCGCGTCTGGGGCCAACGTCCTGACTTTC.

The chain couples TRBV11-3 to TRBJ2-3, with 12 bases lining up with TRBD2. Germline trimming cut 5 bases from V and 7 bases from J; bases unmatched to any gene: 4. The CDR3 is 14 residues long. The germline gives CDR1 SGHNT, CDR2 YENEEA. The CDR3 DNA follows: TGTGCCAGCAGCGTACTAGCGGGAGGTTATACGCAGTATTTT. This sequence encodes CASSVLAGGYTQYF.

The chain couples TRBV15 to TRBJ1-5; a weak D match, TRBD1 (6 bases). The V end lost 2 bases, the J end lost 9 bases, and 23 bases lay between the germline ends. This CDR3 is built from 17 residues. CDR1 is LNHNV and CDR2 is YYDKDF in the germline V gene (reference sequence). DNA of the CDR3: TGTGCCACCAGCAGATTGGGGACCTCAGGGGCTGGACGGCCCCAGCATTTT. Translated, it gives CATSRLGTSGAGRPQHF.

This chain connects TRBV21-1 to TRBJ2-7; the table's D call, TRBD2, was not checked against the DNA. TRBV21-1 is a recognized pseudogene. This CDR3 is 10 amino acids long. The CDR3 nucleotides read TGTGCCAGCAGCAAAGAAACCCTATCCTTC. Translating it yields CASSKETLSF.

J is TRBJ2-6 and V is TRBV19; tentative D call: TRBD2 (6 bases). CDR1 is LNHDA, CDR2 SQIVND, per germline (reference sequence). This CDR3 has 12 amino acids. V shed 11 bases and J shed 4 bases, with 9 bases lying between them. CDR3 sequence: CAGGSGANVLTF. The CDR3 DNA is TGTGCCGGGGGGTCCGGGGCCAACGTCCTGACTTTC.

The chain links TRBV7-2 to TRBJ1-3, with D uncertain. Germline loops: CDR1 SGHTA, CDR2 FQGNSA. The CDR3 is 16 residues long. V lost 7 bases and J lost 0, with 16 bases in between. CDR3 sequence reads: CASTTDRAISGNTIYF. The CDR3 region has the DNA TGTGCCAGCACCACCGACCGCGCAATCTCTGGAAACACCATATATTTT.

The chain couples TRBV5-6 to TRBJ2-7; maybe TRBD1 (6 bases). V lost 0 bases and J 7 bases, leaving 14 bases between the germline ends. Germline V gene sequence: CDR1 SGHDT, CDR2 YYEEEE. This CDR3 has 14 amino acids. The CDR3 sequence: CASSLEVGAREQYF. CDR3 in DNA: TGTGCCAGCAGCTTGGAGGTGGGGGCGAGGGAGCAGTACTTC.

The CDR3 nucleotides are TGTGCCAGCAGCTTGGCTCGCGGGCTGGACGAGCAGTACTTC. Residues: CASSLARGLDEQYF. The rearrangement links TRBV5-8 to TRBJ2-7; D possibly corresponds to TRBD2 (5 bases). Trimming took off 0 bases at V and 5 bases at J, with 12 bases between the two ends. This CDR3 has 14 amino acids. Germline lookup yields CDR1 SGHTS and CDR2 YDEGEE.

This chain uses TRBV29-1 with TRBJ1-2; 7 bases agree with TRBD1. Unmatched junction bases numbered 4, after V lost 4 bases and J lost 8 bases. Per the germline V gene, CDR1 is SQVTM and CDR2 is ANQGSEA. The CDR3 is made up of 11 amino acids. CDR3 residues: CSVVTGRGYTF. In DNA form, the CDR3 reads TGCAGCGTTGTGACAGGGCGAGGCTACACCTTC.

The CDR3 DNA sequence: TGTGCCAGCAGCTTACAGGCAGTCGCAGATACGCAGTATTTT. Translated, it gives CASSLQAVADTQYF. The genes are TRBV11-1 and TRBJ2-3; D not resolved. Germline lookup yields CDR1 SGHAT and CDR2 FQDESV (reference sequence). The CDR3 totals 14 residues. V lost 2 bases and J 4 bases, leaving 10 bases between the germline ends.

This chain uses TRBV19 with TRBJ1-2; TRBD1 might be the D (6 bases). Trimming left V 2 bases short and J 4 bases short, with 14 bases between. The CDR3 runs 15 residues. Germline V CDR1 and CDR2: LNHDA, SQIVND (reference sequence). For the CDR3, the DNA is TGTGCCAGTAGTATAACAGGGTCCGAGGGCTATGGCTACACCTTC. This sequence encodes CASSITGSEGYGYTF.

The CDR3 reads CASSPSPGQNTGELFF. In DNA, the CDR3 is TGTGCCAGCTCACCTTCCCCGGGACAGAACACCGGGGAGCTGTTTTTT. V usage is TRBV18 and J usage is TRBJ2-2; D is possibly TRBD1 (6 bases). The CDR3 is 16 residues long. The germline V and J ends were trimmed by 3 bases and 1 base, with 12 bases remaining between them. Germline CDR1 and CDR2: KGHSH and LQKENI. Full variable domain (missing parts from reference TRBV18 and TRBJ2-2): NAGVMQNPRHLVRRRGQEARLRCSPMKGHSHVYWYRQLPEEGLKFMVYLQKENIIDESGMPKERFSAEFPKEGPSILRIQQVVRGDSAAYFCASSPSPGQNTGELFFGEGSRLTVL.

The V call is TRBV4-3, the J call TRBJ2-7, with 11 bases matching TRBD2. With 1 base clipped from V and 0 bases from J, the junction kept 11 bases outside the gene matches. CDR3 length: 19 residues. Germline V CDR1 and CDR2: LGHNA, YSLEER. The DNA of the CDR3 is TGCGCCAGCAGCCAAGTGTTGGAACTAGCGGGAGTATTCTCCTACGAGCAGTACTTC. Its protein product is CASSQVLELAGVFSYEQYF.

The rearrangement joins TRBV5-1 to TRBJ2-7, with D tentatively TRBD1 (6 bases). V lost 1 base, J lost 6 bases, and 14 bases lay in between. CDR3 size: 14 residues. Germline CDR1 SGHRS, CDR2 YFSETQ. DNA for the CDR3: TGCGCCAGCAGCTTGTACAGGGTCAGTTCCGAGCAGTACTTC. This codes for CASSLYRVSSEQYF.